Shown below are 10 T cell receptor beta chains from a single sample sequenced in a study of T cells expressing NK-cell markers. Each CDR3 protein gets one entry in TCRdb, which reprocessed the 5' RACE reads and gives no DNA. Its listing shows some 390,000 distinct CDR3 sequences. The sequenced sample consisted of blood T cells: a sorted CD56 or NKG2C T cell subset, CD4+ or CD8+ T cells, or bulk PBMC T cells (not recorded which). The receptors were sampled from a woman aged 45-59 years in good health.

The chain couples TRBV3-1 to TRBJ2-3; checking the TCRdb D call of TRBD2 is not possible without DNA. The CDR3 spans 15 residues. Germline assignment: CDR1 LGHDT and CDR2 YNNKEL (reference sequence). This CDR3 is CASSQDAGGIGTQYF.

V and J are TRBV24-1 and TRBJ2-2; the D call from TCRdb, TRBD2, cannot be confirmed without DNA. Per the germline V gene, CDR1 is KGHDR and CDR2 is SFDVKD. The CDR3 spans 15 residues. CDR3 in amino acids: CATSTSGRDIGELFF.

The V call is TRBV7-8, the J call TRBJ2-1; TCRdb gives TRBD1 as the D gene, but with no DNA this cannot be confirmed. This CDR3 spans 16 amino acids. CDR1 is SGHVS and CDR2 is FQNEAQ in the germline V gene. The CDR3 loop reads CASRQGGTRSYNEQFF. The variable domain in full, completed from reference TRBV7-8 and TRBJ2-1, reads GAGVSQSPRYKVAKRGQDVALRCDPISGHVSLFWYQQALGQGPEFLTYFQNEAQLDKSGLPSDRFFAERPEGSVSTLKIQRTQQEDSAVYLCASRQGGTRSYNEQFFGPGTRLTVL.

The chain joins TRBV11-2 to TRBJ2-3; TCRdb calls TRBD2, which cannot be checked without DNA. This CDR3 spans 14 amino acids. Germline CDR1 SGHAT, CDR2 FQNNGV. CDR3 in amino acids: CASRFYGMGDTQYF.

This chain connects TRBV7-8 to TRBJ2-1; TCRdb proposes TRBD2, but this gene call is untestable without DNA. The CDR3 sequence is 15 residues long. CDR1 and CDR2 from the germline V gene are SGHVS and FQNEAQ. This chain's CDR3 is CASSPREVTYNEQFF.

V usage is TRBV11-2 and J usage is TRBJ2-1; TCRdb designates TRBD2, a call that cannot be tested without DNA. The CDR3 is 16 residues long. Looked up from germline, CDR1 is SGHAT and CDR2 is FQNNGV. The CDR3 loop is CASSLGTSESYNEQFF.

This chain connects TRBV4-1 to TRBJ1-3. Germline V gene data show CDR1 as MGHRA and CDR2 as YSYEKL. The CDR3 is made up of 14 amino acids. CDR3 residues: CASSQESIGNTIYF.

This chain uses TRBV15 with TRBJ2-7; TCRdb names TRBD2, which stays unverified in the absence of DNA. Germline V gives CDR1 LNHNV, CDR2 YYDKDF (reference sequence). The CDR3 loop spans 19 amino acids. CDR3 sequence reads: CATSRDRGTSEISSYEQYF.

The rearrangement links TRBV24-1 to TRBJ2-7; lacking DNA, the TRBD1 call made by TCRdb goes unchecked. The CDR3 is 14 residues long. Germline V gives CDR1 KGHDR, CDR2 SFDVKD. CDR3 region: CATSETGTNYEQYF.

The rearrangement links TRBV7-9 to TRBJ2-3; TCRdb reports TRBD1, a call that lacks DNA to check it against. Germline V gene data show CDR1 as SEHNR and CDR2 as FQNEAQ (reference sequence). The CDR3 has 15 residues. The CDR3 is CASSSVTGHTDTQYF.